The 22 T cell receptor beta chains listed next were all sequenced from one sample in a study of patients with pleural tuberculosis. MiXCR was run by TCRdb on the reads, yielding one entry per CDR3 protein. The profile shows around 50,000 distinct CDR3 sequences, less than 9.5% of them singletons. The receptors derive from a human donor with pleural tuberculosis.

This clonotype was seen repeatedly, ten times or more. The gene calls are TRBV14 and TRBJ2-7; D gene ambiguous. This CDR3 has 14 residues. Germline V gene lookup returns CDR1 SGHDN and CDR2 FVKESK. Deletions cut 4 bases from V and 7 bases from J, with 17 bases between. DNA of the CDR3: TGTGCCAGCAGCCGGTCACGGCTAGGTGAGGAGCAGTACTTC. This gives the protein CASSRSRLGEEQYF. The full variable domain, in which reference TRBV14 and TRBJ2-7 provide the parts outside the CDR3, is EAGVTQFPSHSVIEKGQTVTLRCDPISGHDNLYWYRRVMGKEIKFLLHFVKESKQDESGMPNNRFLAERTGGTYSTLKVQPAELEDSGVYFCASSRSRLGEEQYFGPGTRLTVT.

This rearrangement joins TRBV5-4 to TRBJ1-2; D gene unclear. The germline V gene encodes CDR1 SGHNT and CDR2 YYREEE (reference sequence). There are 15 residues in the CDR3. V was clipped by 0 bases and J by 2 bases, with 11 bases between them. Here the CDR3 reads CASSLASGSNYGYTF. The CDR3 DNA reads as TGTGCCAGCAGCTTGGCCTCCGGCAGCAACTATGGCTACACCTTC.

This clonotype was observed at least ten times. The V and J genes are TRBV2 and TRBJ2-5, with 8 bases lining up with TRBD2. V gave up 5 bases and J gave up 3 bases; unmatched junction bases: 5. The V gene's germline CDR1 is SNHLY and CDR2 FYNNEI. The CDR3 consists of 14 residues. The CDR3 reads CASSSSGMEETQYF. In nucleotides, the CDR3 is TGTGCCAGCAGTAGTAGCGGGATGGAAGAGACCCAGTACTTC.

A remark on this clonotype: A much larger clone is a single base away; this may be a read error. No conserved phenylalanine or tryptophan ends this CDR3, so it is likely a read error. The gene calls are TRBV11-2 and TRBJ2-1; no definite D call. The V and J ends lost 5 bases and 0 bases respectively, with 8 bases between them. The CDR3 has 14 residues. Germline V gives CDR1 SGHAT, CDR2 FQNNGV. The CDR3: CASSLHYSYNEQFL. The CDR3 DNA sequence: TGTGCCAGCAGCCTACACTACTCCTACAATGAGCAGTTCTTA.

This clonotype has at least ten counts. CDR3 in amino acids: CASSEVGTGRTGELFF. CDR3 bases: TGTGCCAGCAGCGAAGTCGGGACAGGGCGCACCGGGGAGCTGTTTTTT. This chain links TRBV25-1 with TRBJ2-2; 9 bases map to TRBD1. The junction had 9 bases not matched to a gene; V was cut back by 6 bases and J by 4 bases. The CDR3 totals 16 residues. Germline V lookup: CDR1 MGHDK, CDR2 SYGVNS.

This clonotype was seen a handful of times. This chain links TRBV7-3 with TRBJ2-4; no clear D gene. CDR3 length: 11 residues. Germline CDR1 SGHTA, CDR2 FQGTGA. V gave up 5 bases and J gave up 10 bases, with 9 bases separating them. The DNA of the CDR3 is TGTGCCAGCAGCCCGACCGGGATTCAGTACTTC. Its protein is CASSPTGIQYF.

This chain connects TRBV11-1 to TRBJ2-3; 7 nucleotides agree with TRBD2. The CDR3 consists of 16 residues. The trim removed 1 base at V and 0 bases at J, leaving 4 bases unmatched. CDR1 SGHAT and CDR2 FQDESV come from the germline V gene (reference sequence). CDR3 amino acids: CASSLGEGPSTDTQYF. CDR3 in DNA: TGTGCCAGCAGCTTAGGGGAGGGCCCAAGCACAGATACGCAGTATTTT.

This clonotype came up many times. V is TRBV4-1 and J is TRBJ2-2; no clear D. The CDR3 sequence is 12 residues long. Trimming shortened V by 0 bases and J by 9 bases, and 5 bases separated the two germline ends. Germline V lookup: CDR1 MGHRA, CDR2 YSYEKL. The CDR3 sequence is CASSQDARELFF. CDR3 in DNA: TGCGCCAGCAGCCAAGATGCCCGGGAGCTGTTTTTT.

CDR3 region: CASSPSFGLYNEQFF. The CDR3 nucleotides read TGTGCCAGCTCACCATCTTTTGGACTTTACAATGAGCAGTTCTTC. The rearrangement links TRBV18 to TRBJ2-1; tentative D call: TRBD2 (5 bases). V was trimmed by 2 bases and J by 4 bases, leaving 12 bases between them. The germline V gene encodes CDR1 KGHSH and CDR2 LQKENI. The length of the CDR3 is 15 residues. Looking up the rest from reference TRBV18 and TRBJ2-1 gives the full variable domain: NAGVMQNPRHLVRRRGQEARLRCSPMKGHSHVYWYRQLPEEGLKFMVYLQKENIIDESGMPKERFSAEFPKEGPSILRIQQVVRGDSAAYFCASSPSFGLYNEQFFGPGTRLTVL.

This clonotype appeared many times. The chain recombines TRBV2 with TRBJ2-5, with a tentative D call TRBD1 (5 bases). The V gene's germline CDR1 is SNHLY and CDR2 FYNNEI. Trimming took 2 bases from V and 1 from J, leaving 11 bases between them. The CDR3 is 15 residues long. The CDR3 DNA follows: TGTGCCAGCAGTGAAATTGGACAAAGCCAAGAGACCCAGTACTTC. It yields the protein CASSEIGQSQETQYF.

This clonotype was found a few times. The CDR3 DNA is TGTGCCAGTAGTATCGGCGGGAGCATCTACGAGCAGTACTTC. The encoded protein is CASSIGGSIYEQYF. The chain uses TRBV19 and TRBJ2-7; 7 bases fit TRBD2. With 3 bases clipped from V and 3 bases from J, the junction kept 5 bases outside the gene matches. The CDR3 is 14 amino acids. CDR1 is LNHDA and CDR2 is SQIVND in the germline V gene (reference sequence).

This clonotype was detected many times. The chain recombines TRBV27 with TRBJ2-3; D gene unclear. The CDR3 contains 14 residues. Trimming pared 5 bases from V and 4 bases from J, leaving 13 bases between. CDR1 and CDR2 from the germline V gene are MNHEY and SMNVEV (reference sequence). The CDR3 loop reads CASSPGRAPDTQYF. The CDR3 bases are TGTGCCAGCAGTCCAGGACGGGCCCCAGATACGCAGTATTTT.

This clonotype was detected ten times or more. This chain connects TRBV20-1 to TRBJ2-1; TRBD1 matches 10 bases. CDR1 is DFQATT, CDR2 SNEGSKA, per germline (reference sequence). The CDR3 spans 14 residues. Trimming took 6 bases from V and 7 from J; bases not matched to a gene: 9. The CDR3 reads CSAFPGQGLNEQFF. The CDR3 nucleotides are TGCAGTGCATTTCCGGGACAGGGGTTAAATGAGCAGTTCTTC.

This clonotype has more than one count but fewer than ten. V is TRBV30 and J is TRBJ1-1; D not certain. Looked up from germline, CDR1 is GTSNPN and CDR2 is SVGIG (reference sequence). The CDR3 runs to 15 residues. With 4 bases removed from V and 3 bases from J, the gap between germline ends came to 18 bases. The CDR3 DNA follows: TGTGCCTGGAACCCCGGCCTGTACCGGGACACTGAAGCTTTCTTT. Protein sequence: CAWNPGLYRDTEAFF.

To note about this clonotype: A read error is possible here, since a much larger clone lies one base away. The chain carries TRBV2 and TRBJ1-6; D is uncertain. Germline CDR1 reads SNHLY; CDR2 reads FYNNEI. This CDR3 comprises 14 residues. The CDR3 bases are TGTGTCAGCAGTGAAGCGGAAGGGAGGTCACCCCTCCACTTT. Protein sequence: CVSSEAEGRSPLHF.

CDR3 residues: CASINSAGSSYNEQFF. Here the CDR3 DNA reads TGTGCCAGCATCAATTCCGCTGGGAGCTCCTACAATGAGCAGTTCTTC. The chain links TRBV21-1 to TRBJ2-1; the table's D call of TRBD2 was not tested on the DNA. TRBV21-1 is an annotated pseudogene. The CDR3 is made up of 16 amino acids.

This clonotype was observed many times. The chain couples TRBV19 to TRBJ1-1; the D is unclear. The V and J ends lost 1 base and 1 base respectively, with 13 bases between them. Germline CDR1 is LNHDA and CDR2 is SQIVND (reference sequence). This CDR3 has 16 residues. CDR3 in amino acids: CASSIAPPSRNTEAFF. Here the CDR3 DNA reads TGTGCCAGTAGTATAGCTCCCCCGTCGCGGAACACTGAAGCTTTCTTT.

Ten or more counts support this clonotype. The rearrangement joins TRBV11-1 to TRBJ1-1; the match to TRBD1 covers 7 bases. The CDR3 has 15 residues. Germline assignment: CDR1 SGHAT and CDR2 FQDESV (reference sequence). V trimming: 5 bases; J trimming: 0 bases; junction bases outside the gene matches: 6. The CDR3 region is CASSPSDRVNTEAFF. The CDR3, as DNA: TGTGCCAGCAGCCCATCAGACAGGGTGAACACTGAAGCTTTCTTT.

This clonotype appeared many times. CDR3: CATLPIGFSPLHF. The CDR3 nucleotides are TGTGCCACCCTTCCGATAGGGTTTTCACCCCTCCACTTT. This rearrangement joins TRBV24-1 to TRBJ1-6; D is uncertain. CDR3 length: 13 amino acids. CDR1 KGHDR and CDR2 SFDVKD come from the germline V gene. The V and J ends lost 9 bases and 9 bases respectively, with 14 bases between them.

This clonotype was seen at least ten times. This rearrangement joins TRBV6-2 or TRBV6-3 to TRBJ2-7; D possibly corresponds to TRBD1 (6 bases). The germline CDR1 and CDR2 sequences are MNHEY and SVGEGT. This CDR3 comprises 13 residues. Trimming pared 8 bases from V and 4 bases from J, leaving 15 bases between. In DNA, the CDR3 is TGTGCCAGCCGGGCAGGGGACAAATACGAGCAGTACTTC. Its protein product is CASRAGDKYEQYF.

This clonotype turned up a few times. It may be a read error: a sequence one base away is much more abundant. The chain has TRBV27 and TRBJ2-2, with no clear D. Germline V gene sequence: CDR1 MNHEY, CDR2 SMNVEV (reference sequence). V lost 5 bases and J lost 4, with 2 bases in between. The CDR3 is 11 amino acids. The CDR3 protein is CASSLTGELFF. For the CDR3, the DNA is TGTGCCAGCAGTCTCACCGGGGAGCTGTTTTTT.

This clonotype was seen repeatedly, ten times or more. The chain uses TRBV20-1 and TRBJ2-7; 10 bases are shared with TRBD1. V gave up 0 bases and J gave up 5 bases; unmatched junction bases: 7. The germline V gene encodes CDR1 DFQATT and CDR2 SNEGSKA (reference sequence). The CDR3 has 15 amino acids. The CDR3 DNA follows: TGCAGTGCTAGAGATGGACAGGGGGGTAAAAACGAGCAGTACTTC. Translated: CSARDGQGGKNEQYF.